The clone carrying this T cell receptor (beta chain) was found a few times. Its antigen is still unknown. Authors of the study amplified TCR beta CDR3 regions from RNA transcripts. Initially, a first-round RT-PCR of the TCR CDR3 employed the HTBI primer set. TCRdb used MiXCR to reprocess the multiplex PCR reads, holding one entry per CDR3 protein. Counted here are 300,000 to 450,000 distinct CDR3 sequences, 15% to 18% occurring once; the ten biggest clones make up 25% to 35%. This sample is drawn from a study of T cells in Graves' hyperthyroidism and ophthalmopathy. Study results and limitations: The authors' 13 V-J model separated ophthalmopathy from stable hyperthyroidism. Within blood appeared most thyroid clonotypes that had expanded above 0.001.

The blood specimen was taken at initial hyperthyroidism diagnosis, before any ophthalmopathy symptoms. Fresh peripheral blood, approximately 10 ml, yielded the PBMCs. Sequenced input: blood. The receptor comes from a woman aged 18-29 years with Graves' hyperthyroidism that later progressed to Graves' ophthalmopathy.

The CDR3 loop reads CASSVATGLRTGELFF. The CDR3 region has the DNA TGTGCCAGCAGCGTAGCTACAGGGCTCCGCACCGGGGAGCTGTTTTTT. The V gene is TRBV9, the J gene TRBJ2-2; TRBD1 is a possible D gene (6 bases). The CDR3 spans 16 residues. Germline V gene sequence: CDR1 SGDLS, CDR2 YYNGEE. The ends were cut back, 0 bases at V and 4 bases at J, with 13 bases in the middle.